This T cell receptor (beta chain) came from a study of blood T cell repertoires in COVID-19. Study-wide context: Sources were T cells, B-cell-depleted T cells, or PBMCs; the material itself was cDNA or gDNA.

Generated by immunoSEQ multiplex PCR, the TCRdb table keeps only in-frame clones and is missing some. Among 250,000 to 350,000 clones, approximately 84% were seen once, and the ten largest hold around 2.1%. CDR3 length: 12 amino acids. Per germline, CDR1 GTSNPN and CDR2 SVGIG (reference sequence). The J segment lost 6 bases and the V segment lost 1 base, leaving 2 bases of the junction unmatched. This receptor was obtained from a woman younger than 45 who had recovered from COVID-19. Sequencing was performed on peripheral blood. This chain links TRBV30 with TRBJ1-2; 7 nucleotides agree with TRBD1. In nucleotides, the CDR3 is TGTGCCTGGAGTGCAGGGGGGAATGGCTACACCTTC. This translates into CAWSAGGNGYTF.